This TCR beta chain came from a study of blood T cells in healthy people across ages. Trimming left V 4 bases short and J 2 bases short, with 12 bases between. The CDR3 is made up of 14 amino acids. In germline, CDR1 is SGHRS, CDR2 YFSETQ. A sample-barcoded 5' primer and a J-beta primer mix were used in a second PCR of roughly 6 to 11 cycles. TCRdb recomputed calls from the 5' RACE reads with MiXCR, one row per CDR3 protein. The repertoire consists of around 1,000,000 distinct CDR3 sequences, with about 23% occurring once and the leading ten covering around 0.75%. Study conclusions and caveats: From one million sequenced T cells, diversity estimates were lower bounds.

In the case of this clonotype: The target antigen is unknown.

Another study also made use of these data, one on T cells of mothers and their children.

The material sequenced was blood. The rearrangement joins TRBV5-1 to TRBJ1-1; D not resolved. This clonotype was obtained from a girl under 10 years old in good health. The CDR3 DNA sequence: TGCGCCAGCAGCGCCGCCGGGCCCAACACTGAAGCTTTCTTT. Its translation: CASSAAGPNTEAFF.